This TCR beta chain was recorded in a study of T cells in Graves' hyperthyroidism and ophthalmopathy. Study outcomes and limitations: Ophthalmopathy, as predicted by the model, came a median about seven months after the prediction.

RNA transcripts yielded amplified TCR beta CDR3 regions. HTBI primers drove first-round RT-PCR of the TCR CDR3. A single record per CDR3 protein comes from TCRdb applying MiXCR to the multiplex PCR reads. The sample has roughly 500,000 distinct CDR3 sequences; approximately 13% are singletons. This clonotype was observed many times. Its matching antigen is unknown. V lost 4 bases, J lost 1 base, and 6 bases stayed unmatched. Germline V gene data show CDR1 as GTSNPN and CDR2 as SVGIG (reference sequence). There are 14 residues in the CDR3. The V gene is TRBV30, the J gene TRBJ1-1; 7 bases are a match to TRBD1. Sequenced sample: blood. This TCR was recovered from a woman in her twenties or thirties with Graves' hyperthyroidism that later progressed to Graves' ophthalmopathy. The CDR3 loop is CAWTGPGGNTEAFF. The CDR3, as DNA: TGTGCCTGGACTGGGCCAGGGGGGAACACTGAAGCTTTCTTT. Variable domain in full (rest from reference TRBV30 and TRBJ1-1): SQTIHQWPATLVQPVGSPLSLECTVEGTSNPNLYWYRQAAGRGLQLLFYSVGIGQISSEVPQNLSASRPQDRQFILSSKKLLLSDSGFYLCAWTGPGGNTEAFFGQGTRLTVV.